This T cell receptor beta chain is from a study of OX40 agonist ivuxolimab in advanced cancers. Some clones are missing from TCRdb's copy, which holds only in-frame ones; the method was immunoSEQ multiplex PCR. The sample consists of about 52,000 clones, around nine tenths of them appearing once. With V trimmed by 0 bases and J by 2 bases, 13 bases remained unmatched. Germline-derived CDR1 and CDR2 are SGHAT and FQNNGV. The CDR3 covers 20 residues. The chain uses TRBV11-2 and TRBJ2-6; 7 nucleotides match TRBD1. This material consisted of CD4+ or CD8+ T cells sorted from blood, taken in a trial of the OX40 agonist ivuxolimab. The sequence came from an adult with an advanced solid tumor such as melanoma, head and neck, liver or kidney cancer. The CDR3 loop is CASSLDFWTGISPGANVLTF. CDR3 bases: TGTGCCAGCAGCTTAGATTTCTGGACAGGAATTTCCCCTGGGGCCAACGTCCTGACTTTC.